This T cell receptor beta chain is drawn from a study of blood T cell repertoires in COVID-19 (dated by TCRdb to 2019 to 2021). The study in broad terms: Collaborator samples came from the United States, Italy and Spain and covered acute and convalescent phases of COVID-19. The prospective study material was composed of cDNA or gDNA derived from T cells, B-cell-depleted T cells, or PBMCs. Samples were obtained from the ongoing ImmuneRACE study (first 160 participants) and from 1,000 to 1,500 subjects provided by 6 global collaborators. Sample metadata almost always included a de-identified subject ID, COVID-19 status, age in years and sex. Deeply sampled blood TCRbeta repertoires from subjects exposed to, actively infected with, or recovered from COVID-19 were included in the dataset. Where available, HLA class I and class II types were obtained from metadata supplied by the sample provider rather than from assay-based typing. A freely available public database, intended as a resource for researchers studying the immune response to SARS-CoV-2, is where the repertoires were released. Findings and caveats that apply to the study as a whole: The quantity of clinical and demographic metadata differed by source and by participant and was supplied without curation.

The CDR3 runs 15 amino acids, cysteine and phenylalanine included. CDR3 DNA only is kept here, 45 bases in frame from base 1. Germline trimming: 5 bases from V, 1 base from J; junction bases outside gene matches: 7. The germline V gene yields KGHSH for CDR1 and LQKENI for CDR2. The immunoSEQ Assay, a bias-controlled multiplex PCR, was used to amplify TCRbeta CDR3 regions from genomic DNA. The published analysis was carried out like this. Within the assay, amplification of reference gene primers was used to estimate how many nucleated cells each sample contained. Sequence reads were collapsed and filtered to measure the absolute abundance of every unique TCRbeta CDR3 rearrangement. For each sample, productive Simpson clonality was calculated by taking the square root of Simpson's diversity index across productive rearrangements. Here the immuneACCESS table is served through TCRdb, limited to in-frame sequences with V and J called. Missing clones are a known gap in these copies; in checked studies unresolved V genes cover under half, and the rest lacks a known reason. V and J calls plus clone size are reproduced from that table; the DNA served to infer D and trimming. Across this sample there are 450,000 or so clones, with approximately 90% seen only once. The top ten clones comprise 1.5% to 1.8% of the sample.

This clone was seen a few times. Its binding antigen is unknown. Base quality data are lacking; no much larger clone is found one base away. At one collaborating source in Seattle, patients were enrolled during active infection and were followed longitudinally through the course of disease. Collaborating institutions collected whole blood in K2EDTA tubes following their own protocols. For TCRbeta analysis, collaborators shipped samples as frozen whole blood, isolated PBMCs, or DNA extracted from either of those sample types. The sequencing sample was made of peripheral blood. The chain uses TRBV18 and TRBJ1-1, with 7 bases in between that match TRBD1. The clonotype was recovered from a woman aged 40 to 50 with COVID-19, enrolled during active disease. CDR3 loop: CASSTRDSQNTEAFF. The sequence in DNA is TGTGCCAGCTCAACCAGGGACAGTCAGAACACTGAAGCTTTCTTT.